This T cell receptor (beta chain) comes out of a study of blood T cell repertoires in COVID-19. Data came from immunoSEQ multiplex PCR; TCRdb stores just in-frame clones and leaves some out. This sample has about 440,000 clones; approximately 88% occur once, and the top ten carry over 10%. Germline trimming cut 1 base from V and 5 bases from J; bases unmatched to any gene: 10. The CDR3 spans 17 residues. Germline V gene sequence: CDR1 LGHNA, CDR2 YNFKEQ. This clone was seen a handful of times. The origin of this receptor is a woman in her forties or fifties with COVID-19, enrolled during active disease. This sequence joins TRBV4-2 and TRBJ2-2; 7 nucleotides line up with TRBD1. The specimen sequenced was peripheral blood. The CDR3 spells CASSQGAPGTETGELFF. DNA for the CDR3: TGTGCCAGCAGCCAAGGGGCCCCGGGGACAGAAACCGGGGAGCTGTTTTTT.